This TCR beta chain was sequenced for a study of T cells after posttransplantation cyclophosphamide. Using immunoSEQ multiplex PCR, the repertoire was profiled, and TCRdb retains in-frame clones only, with some absent. The sample includes roughly 34,000 clones, none of them occurring once. This clone was seen many times. Sequencing input: PBMCs. The receptor's source is a woman younger than 45 in good health and a related stem cell transplant donor.

The CDR3 DNA sequence: TGTGCCACCAGCTCTTTCAGGGGGCCCTATCGTGGTGAGCAGTTCTTC. Encoded protein: CATSSFRGPYRGEQFF. This chain joins TRBV15 and TRBJ2-1, with 8 bases aligning to TRBD1. The CDR3 loop spans 16 amino acids. Germline lookup yields CDR1 LNHNV and CDR2 YYDKDF (reference sequence). With V trimmed by 5 bases and J by 9 bases, 15 bases remained unmatched.